Sequencing of this TCR beta chain was carried out in a study of human T cells and chemical hapten exposure. Looking at the study overall: Sensitization used 2% DPC on around 2 cm by around 2 cm upper inner arm skin.

General study results and limits: There was alopecia in the donors, so their immune response may differ from that of healthy people. With regard to DPC sensitization, TCRs above 1 in 1000 frequency did not change.

CDR3 length: 16 amino acids. The junction had 6 bases not matched to a gene; V was cut back by 0 bases and J by 5 bases. Per germline, CDR1 SGHDT and CDR2 YYEEEE. Time point noted: patch test 1, 2 weeks after DPC sensitization. Treatment denoted: therapeutic diphenylcyclopropenone sensitization with weekly scalp DPC. This clonotype occurred many times. The antigen remains undetermined. Attachment of unique molecular identifiers to individual cDNA molecules was performed in the library. One entry per CDR3 protein results from TCRdb running MiXCR on the RACE reads. Altogether a few hundred thousand distinct CDR3 sequences are present, approximately 4.4% being singletons, with the ten largest covering under 3%.

The sequence was collected from a woman aged 45-65 years with alopecia areata. Some clones in this sample may be carry-over from other donors' samples. The source was whole blood, collected in connection with sensitization to the hapten diphenylcyclopropenone (DPC). The chain joins TRBV5-6 to TRBJ2-5, with 11 bases aligning to TRBD1. Written as DNA, the CDR3 is TGTGCCAGCAGCTTGGCCGGACAGGGGGCTGGGGAGACCCAGTACTTC. Translation gives CASSLAGQGAGETQYF.